This entry lists 20 T cell receptor beta chains sequenced from one sample in a study of OX40 agonist ivuxolimab in advanced cancers. Produced via immunoSEQ multiplex PCR; TCRdb's table is partial and in-frame only. Here the sample spans some 95,000 clones, around 85% being singletons. The sequencing used CD4+ or CD8+ T cells sorted from blood, collected in a trial of the OX40 agonist ivuxolimab. These receptors were taken from an adult with an advanced solid tumor such as melanoma, head and neck, liver or kidney cancer.

The chain is built from TRBV5-1 and TRBJ2-1, with 10 bases fitting TRBD2. V was clipped by 0 bases and J by 8 bases; unmatched bases: 5. The CDR3 consists of 15 residues. Per germline, CDR1 SGHRS and CDR2 YFSETQ. CDR3 loop: CASSLAASGSDEQFF. The CDR3, as DNA: TGCGCCAGCAGCTTGGCGGCTAGCGGGAGTGATGAGCAGTTCTTC. Variable domain in full (rest from reference TRBV5-1 and TRBJ2-1): KAGVTQTPRYLIKTRGQQVTLSCSPISGHRSVSWYQQTPGQGLQFLFEYFSETQRNKGNFPGRFSGRQFSNSRSEMNVSTLELGDSALYLCASSLAASGSDEQFFGPGTRLTVL.

This clone was seen more than once but under ten times. The chain joins TRBV19 to TRBJ2-7, with 8 bases that match TRBD2. The germline V gene encodes CDR1 LNHDA and CDR2 SQIVND (reference sequence). V dropped 0 bases and J dropped 7; count of bases not matched to a gene: 11. The CDR3 spans 16 residues. This chain's CDR3 is CASSIDSEAGVAEQYF. CDR3 coding DNA: TGTGCCAGTAGTATAGATTCGGAAGCGGGAGTTGCTGAGCAGTACTTC.

This rearrangement joins TRBV30 to TRBJ2-3; D is unresolved. Germline values: CDR1 GTSNPN, CDR2 SVGIG (reference sequence). The CDR3 runs 12 residues. Trimming took 5 bases from V and 5 from J, leaving 11 bases between them. The CDR3 sequence: CAWCRVGDTQYF. The CDR3 region has the DNA TGTGCCTGGTGTCGCGTCGGAGATACGCAGTATTTT.

The chain is built from TRBV7-2 and TRBJ2-2; D uncertain. The length of the CDR3 is 14 residues. Looked up from germline, CDR1 is SGHTA and CDR2 is FQGNSA. With 3 bases removed from V and 2 bases from J, the gap between germline ends came to 7 bases. CDR3 sequence: CASSFGINTGELFF. The CDR3 DNA reads as TGTGCCAGCAGCTTTGGGATCAACACCGGGGAGCTGTTTTTT.

The chain combines TRBV7-9 with TRBJ2-5, with D perhaps being TRBD1 or TRBD2 (5 bases each). The germline gives CDR1 SEHNR, CDR2 FQNEAQ (reference sequence). V was trimmed by 5 bases and J by 5 bases, leaving 12 bases between them. The CDR3 has 13 amino acids. CDR3 in DNA: TGTGCCAGCAGCATGGGGACGGAGGAGACCCAGTACTTC. It translates to CASSMGTEETQYF.

The sample holds a few counts of this clone. At one end, the junction sequence differs from germline, possibly due to a read error. The CDR3 coding sequence is TGCGCCAGCACCCGGGAGCCTTCCTCCAATGAGCAGTTCTTC. Translation gives CASTREPSSNEQFF. The rearrangement joins TRBV5-1 to TRBJ2-1; maybe TRBD2 (6 bases). Germline-derived CDR1 and CDR2 are SGHRS and YFSETQ. The CDR3 spans 14 residues.

The chain employs TRBV6-4 and TRBJ1-6; 8 bases line up with TRBD1. Germline CDR1 is MRHNA and CDR2 is SNTAGT. This CDR3 is built from 14 residues. Trimming at V came to 3 bases and at J to 9 bases, leaving 4 bases not matched to a gene. The CDR3 nucleotides read TGTGCCAGCAGTGAACAGGGGGGTGTTTCACCCCTCCACTTT. Protein sequence: CASSEQGGVSPLHF.

The chain has TRBV7-9 and TRBJ1-1; D is possibly TRBD1 (5 bases). The V end was cut by 6 bases, the J end by 3 bases, with 17 bases between. CDR1 and CDR2 (germline): SEHNR, FQNEAQ (reference sequence). CDR3 size: 15 residues. The CDR3 here is CASSRSGGMDTEAFF. CDR3 sequence (DNA): TGTGCCAGCAGTCGATCGGGGGGTATGGACACTGAAGCTTTCTTT.

The chain joins TRBV23-1 to TRBJ2-1; D unclear. TRBV23-1 is an ORF; its function is uncertain. The CDR3 runs 17 residues. V was clipped by 4 bases and J by 8 bases, with 24 bases between them. As DNA, the CDR3 is TGCGCCAGCAGTCCCTCACATGAGGCCGCTGGCGAGTATGAGCAGTTCTTC. The encoded protein is CASSPSHEAAGEYEQFF.

The chain links TRBV4-1 to TRBJ1-4; no reliable D call. CDR1 MGHRA and CDR2 YSYEKL come from the germline V gene. CDR3 length equals 15 residues. Trimming took off 0 bases at V and 0 bases at J, with 5 bases between the two ends. DNA of the CDR3: TGCGCCAGCAGCCAAGACCCTGCAACTAATGAAAAACTGTTTTTT. It translates to CASSQDPATNEKLFF.

This chain connects TRBV6-6 to TRBJ2-5; D may be TRBD2 (5 bases). The germline gives CDR1 MNHNY, CDR2 SVGAGI (reference sequence). Trimming removed 4 bases at V and 5 bases at J, with 20 bases between. This CDR3 spans 16 amino acids. The CDR3 DNA follows: TGTGCCAGCAGTTTTTCCCCTCGTATCGAGCGGGAGACCCAGTACTTC. Its translation is CASSFSPRIERETQYF.

The genes are TRBV27 and TRBJ2-1; D is possibly TRBD2 (5 bases). Germline V gene lookup returns CDR1 MNHEY and CDR2 SMNVEV (reference sequence). V was cut by 5 bases and J by 8 bases, with 10 bases left in between. This CDR3 has 12 residues. Written as DNA, the CDR3 is TGTGCCAGCAGTACGGACGGGGATGAGCAGTTCTTC. This translates into CASSTDGDEQFF.

J is TRBJ1-4 and V is TRBV27; no clear D gene. The CDR3 covers 15 residues. Trimming stripped 6 bases from V and 4 bases from J, with 15 bases between. Germline CDR1 is MNHEY and CDR2 is SMNVEV (reference sequence). The DNA of the CDR3 is TGTGCCAGCAGACCAAATAAGGGAATTAATGAAAAACTGTTTTTT. This gives the protein CASRPNKGINEKLFF. Full variable domain (rest looked up from reference TRBV27 and TRBJ1-4): EAQVTQNPRYLITVTGKKLTVTCSQNMNHEYMSWYRQDPGLGLRQIYYSMNVEVTDKGDVPEGYKVSRKEKRNFPLILESPSPNQTSLYFCASRPNKGINEKLFFGSGTQLSVL.

This chain connects TRBV30 to TRBJ2-7; D unclear. Between the trimmed V and J ends, which lost 2 bases and 4 bases, there was a span of 12 bases. Per the germline V gene, CDR1 is GTSNPN and CDR2 is SVGIG (reference sequence). CDR3 length: 13 residues. The chain's CDR3 is CAWSKRERYEQYF. Written as DNA, the CDR3 is TGTGCCTGGAGTAAAAGGGAACGGTACGAGCAGTACTTC.

J is TRBJ2-4 and V is TRBV15, with 9 positions matching TRBD1. CDR3 length: 14 amino acids. The germline gives CDR1 LNHNV, CDR2 YYDKDF (reference sequence). V trimming: 2 bases; J trimming: 6 bases; junction bases outside the gene matches: 2. The CDR3 reads CATSRRTGVNIQYF. The CDR3 coding sequence is TGTGCCACCAGCAGAAGGACAGGGGTAAACATTCAGTACTTC.

The V call is TRBV28, the J call TRBJ2-5; D remains unclear. Germline V lookup: CDR1 MDHEN, CDR2 SYDVKM. The CDR3 sequence is 13 residues long. Trimming stripped 1 base from V and 5 bases from J, with 8 bases between. The CDR3 protein is CASSLFQWETQYF. CDR3 bases: TGTGCCAGCAGTTTATTTCAGTGGGAGACCCAGTACTTC.

The rearrangement links TRBV30 to TRBJ2-5; TRBD2 matches at 11 bases. The CDR3 runs to 16 residues. From germline, CDR1 is GTSNPN and CDR2 SVGIG (reference sequence). V dropped 0 bases and J dropped 5; count of bases not matched to a gene: 8. The CDR3 is CAWSVRASGRPETQYF. CDR3 sequence (DNA): TGTGCCTGGAGTGTACGGGCTAGCGGGAGGCCGGAGACCCAGTACTTC.

The table lists this clone with a few counts. CDR3 DNA: TGTGCCAGCAGGTCGACAGGGAAGGAGGACACCTTC. Translated: CASRSTGKEDTF. This sequence joins TRBV28 and TRBJ1-2, with 7 bases identical to TRBD1. In germline, CDR1 is MDHEN, CDR2 SYDVKM. J lost 12 bases, V lost 6 bases, and 10 bases had no gene match. The CDR3 is made up of 12 amino acids.

The rearrangement links TRBV2 to TRBJ1-6; maybe TRBD1 (6 bases). The germline V gene has CDR1 SNHLY and CDR2 FYNNEI. V shed 4 bases and J shed 14 bases, with 18 bases lying between them. The CDR3 contains 14 residues. The CDR3: CASSGPDRPGTLHF. DNA for the CDR3: TGTGCCAGCAGTGGACCCGACAGGCCGGGGACCCTCCACTTT.

V usage is TRBV28 and J usage is TRBJ2-7; 8 bases are shared with TRBD2. Germline trimming cut 3 bases from V and 6 bases from J; bases unmatched to any gene: 13. CDR1 is MDHEN and CDR2 is SYDVKM in the germline V gene. This CDR3 has 16 amino acids. The CDR3 region is CASSFPGTSGLGEQYF. The CDR3 DNA is TGTGCCAGCAGTTTTCCCGGGACTAGTGGCTTGGGCGAGCAGTACTTC.